The 27 T cell receptor beta chains below all came from one sample that was sequenced in a study of Ad26.COV2.S vaccination and SARS-CoV-2 variants. Profiled with immunoSEQ multiplex PCR; TCRdb holds only in-frame clones, not every one. Of about 350,000 clones listed, 80% to 90% are singletons. Treatment specified: about 20 received Ad26.COV2.S at low or high dose, single or two shots; a few received placebo; per-sample allocation not given. It was on day 63 after the first vaccine or placebo injection that samples were taken. This specimen consisted of peripheral blood, obtained in a trial of Ad26.COV2.S vaccine versus placebo. Every receptor here comes from a person aged 18-65 years who received the Ad26.COV2.S COVID-19 vaccine or a placebo.

J is TRBJ1-4 and V is TRBV5-6, with D possibly TRBD1 on 5 matching bases. Between the trimmed V and J ends, which lost 6 bases and 8 bases, there was a span of 17 bases. The CDR3 spans 14 residues. Germline V gene data show CDR1 as SGHDT and CDR2 as YYEEEE. This chain's CDR3 is CASTLNPGGEKLFF. CDR3 DNA: TGTGCCAGCACCCTAAATCCGGGGGGAGAAAAACTGTTTTTT.

The V call is TRBV5-4, the J call TRBJ1-1; 7 nucleotides agree with TRBD1. This CDR3 region has 15 residues. J was trimmed by 3 bases and V by 3 bases; bases with no gene match: 8. Germline values: CDR1 SGHNT, CDR2 YYREEE (reference sequence). The CDR3 loop is CASSSETGPHTEAFF. Here the CDR3 DNA reads TGTGCCAGCAGCTCCGAGACAGGGCCCCACACTGAAGCTTTCTTT.

This clone was seen more than once but under ten times. This chain joins TRBV18 and TRBJ1-5, with 7 bases matching TRBD1. Germline CDR1 KGHSH, CDR2 LQKENI. J was trimmed by 2 bases and V by 6 bases; bases with no gene match: 7. CDR3 size: 15 residues. The CDR3 reads CASSPTGTGNQPQHF. The CDR3, as DNA: TGTGCCAGCTCCCCGACAGGGACGGGCAATCAGCCCCAGCATTTT.

CDR3 sequence (DNA): TGTGCCAGCAGCGGGGGACAGGGGGTCTACGAGCAGTACTTC. It is translated as CASSGGQGVYEQYF. The chain joins TRBV5-5 to TRBJ2-7; 11 positions agree with TRBD1. Germline trimming cut 4 bases from V and 3 bases from J; bases unmatched to any gene: 3. Germline V CDR1 and CDR2: SGHKS, YYEKEE (reference sequence). The CDR3 runs 14 residues.

The rearrangement uses TRBV2 and TRBJ2-7; tentatively, D is TRBD1 (7 bases). V lost 3 bases to trimming and J lost 4 bases, with 16 bases between them. Germline V lookup: CDR1 SNHLY, CDR2 FYNNEI. The CDR3 loop spans 15 amino acids. CDR3 nucleotides: TGTGCCAGCAGTGATTCGGCAGGGGGGTTGTACGAGCAGTACTTC. Its translation: CASSDSAGGLYEQYF.

The chain has TRBV19 and TRBJ1-5, with no clear D. Trimming took 3 bases from V and 7 from J, leaving 10 bases between them. This CDR3 comprises 13 residues. CDR1 and CDR2 (germline): LNHDA, SQIVND (reference sequence). The CDR3 region is CASSIGEGQPQHF. Written as DNA, the CDR3 is TGTGCCAGTAGTATCGGTGAGGGACAGCCCCAGCATTTT.

This clone was seen a handful of times. The chain has TRBV10-2 and TRBJ2-7, with D unclear. The V gene's germline CDR1 is WSHSY and CDR2 SAAADI. V lost 6 bases, J lost 3 bases, and 15 bases lay in between. This CDR3 has 14 amino acids. CDR3: CASRSDGVYYEQYF. As DNA, the CDR3 is TGCGCCAGCAGATCTGATGGGGTGTACTACGAGCAGTACTTC.

The rearrangement links TRBV9 to TRBJ2-1; 13 bases fit TRBD2. The CDR3 runs 16 residues. The V and J ends lost 3 bases and 5 bases, in that order; junction bases with no gene match: 5. The germline V gene has CDR1 SGDLS and CDR2 YYNGEE. CDR3 in amino acids: CASSGGLAGAHNEQFF. CDR3 coding DNA: TGTGCCAGCAGCGGAGGACTAGCGGGAGCTCACAATGAGCAGTTCTTC.

This chain uses TRBV28 with TRBJ1-2; D gene uncertain. Germline V gene data show CDR1 as MDHEN and CDR2 as SYDVKM. CDR3 length: 12 residues. V shed 3 bases and J shed 4 bases, with 6 bases lying between them. This CDR3 reads CASSFLVYGYTF. CDR3 DNA: TGTGCCAGCAGTTTTCTGGTCTATGGCTACACCTTC.

The chain recombines TRBV6-1 with TRBJ2-5, with D uncertain. With 2 bases removed from V and 5 bases from J, the gap between germline ends came to 18 bases. This CDR3 has 16 amino acids. CDR1 is MNHNS, CDR2 SASEGT, per germline. CDR3 nucleotide sequence: TGTGCCAGCAGTGAAAATCGGTTAGCATTCGTGGAGACCCAGTACTTC. It yields the protein CASSENRLAFVETQYF.

The rearrangement joins TRBV28 to TRBJ1-2; D might be TRBD1 (6 bases). V gave up 6 bases and J gave up 0 bases, with 8 bases separating them. There are 13 residues in the CDR3. In germline, CDR1 is MDHEN, CDR2 SYDVKM. The CDR3 here is CASRQGANYGYTF. The CDR3 coding sequence is TGTGCCAGCAGACAGGGAGCTAACTATGGCTACACCTTC.

This clone was seen once. V is TRBV19 and J is TRBJ2-5; 7 nucleotides line up with TRBD1. From germline, CDR1 is LNHDA and CDR2 SQIVND (reference sequence). Losses at the gene ends were 4 bases for V and 6 bases for J; bases not matched to a gene: 5. The CDR3 runs 13 residues. The CDR3 region has the DNA TGTGCCAGTAGTAGACAGGGACAAAAGACCCAGTACTTC. Amino acid sequence: CASSRQGQKTQYF.

This clone appeared once. The chain is built from TRBV6-5 and TRBJ2-7; 8 bases agree with TRBD1. This CDR3 is built from 12 residues. From germline, CDR1 is MNHEY and CDR2 SVGAGI. V gave up 5 bases and J gave up 5 bases; unmatched junction bases: 2. Written as DNA, the CDR3 is TGTGCCAGCAGTCGGACAGGGAACGAGCAGTACTTC. Amino acids: CASSRTGNEQYF.

This clone was recorded a few times. The chain recombines TRBV5-1 with TRBJ1-5; D not resolved. The CDR3 consists of 16 residues. Germline CDR1 reads SGHRS; CDR2 reads YFSETQ. The V gene lost 4 bases and the J gene lost 0 bases, with 14 bases spanning the gap. CDR3 residues: CASSLLGRDSNQPQHF. In nucleotides, the CDR3 is TGCGCCAGCAGCCTCCTAGGGAGGGATAGCAATCAGCCCCAGCATTTT.

The chain combines TRBV7-8 with TRBJ2-1, with 7 bases that match TRBD2. CDR1 and CDR2 from the germline V gene are SGHVS and FQNEAQ. The CDR3 runs to 15 residues. The V and J ends lost 5 bases and 2 bases, in that order; junction bases with no gene match: 6. CDR3 DNA sequence: TGTGCCAGCAGCCCCGGACTAGGGCCCTACAATGAGCAGTTCTTC. Translated: CASSPGLGPYNEQFF.

This rearrangement joins TRBV7-9 to TRBJ2-7; perhaps TRBD1 as D (6 bases). Germline assignment: CDR1 SEHNR and CDR2 FQNEAQ (reference sequence). Trimming removed 5 bases from V and 2 bases from J, with 22 bases in between. CDR3 size: 17 residues. The DNA of the CDR3 is TGTGCCAGCAGCCCCCCCGGACAGTTTAACGGAGCCTACGAGCAGTACTTC. This codes for CASSPPGQFNGAYEQYF.

This clone was detected once. V usage is TRBV28 and J usage is TRBJ1-2; 9 positions match TRBD1. CDR1 and CDR2 from the germline V gene are MDHEN and SYDVKM. CDR3 length: 16 residues. The junction had 14 bases not matched to a gene; V was cut back by 4 bases and J by 8 bases. The CDR3 reads CASSSGTGRFLGGYTF. For the CDR3, the DNA is TGTGCCAGCAGTTCAGGGACAGGGAGGTTCCTAGGGGGCTACACCTTC.

The V and J genes are TRBV11-2 and TRBJ2-5; no reliable D call. The germline V gene has CDR1 SGHAT and CDR2 FQNNGV. Trimming left V 3 bases short and J 5 bases short, with 13 bases between. The CDR3 covers 14 residues. The CDR3 loop reads CASSFPTRVETQYF. In DNA, the CDR3 is TGTGCCAGCAGCTTTCCGACCCGAGTGGAGACCCAGTACTTC. The whole variable domain, filled in from reference TRBV11-2 and TRBJ2-5, reads EAGVAQSPRYKIIEKRQSVAFWCNPISGHATLYWYQQILGQGPKLLIQFQNNGVVDDSQLPKDRFSAERLKGVDSTLKIQPAKLEDSAVYLCASSFPTRVETQYFGPGTRLLVL.

The genes are TRBV6-5 and TRBJ2-5; possibly TRBD2 for D (5 bases). V lost 7 bases, J lost 5 bases, and 14 bases lay in between. CDR1 and CDR2 (germline): MNHEY, SVGAGI. This CDR3 has 13 amino acids. CDR3: CASNLGSWETQYF. The CDR3, as DNA: TGTGCCAGCAACCTAGGGAGTTGGGAGACCCAGTACTTC.

The chain employs TRBV5-1 and TRBJ2-2; tentatively, D is TRBD2 (5 bases). Per the germline V gene, CDR1 is SGHRS and CDR2 is YFSETQ. V shed 0 bases and J shed 6 bases, with 12 bases lying between them. The CDR3 spans 15 residues. The CDR3, as DNA: TGCGCCAGCAGCTTGGCCTGGGGAGCGTCCGGGGAGCTGTTTTTT. Residues: CASSLAWGASGELFF. Drawing the rest from reference TRBV5-1 and TRBJ2-2, the complete variable domain is KAGVTQTPRYLIKTRGQQVTLSCSPISGHRSVSWYQQTPGQGLQFLFEYFSETQRNKGNFPGRFSGRQFSNSRSEMNVSTLELGDSALYLCASSLAWGASGELFFGEGSRLTVL.

The rearrangement joins TRBV7-9 to TRBJ1-4; TRBD1 aligns across 7 bases. Germline loops: CDR1 SEHNR, CDR2 FQNEAQ (reference sequence). The CDR3 loop spans 18 amino acids. Trimming cost V 7 bases and J 6 bases; bases outside gene matches: 20. The CDR3 DNA reads as TGTGCCAGCACCTTCGACATATCTCAGGACAGGTTGCATGAAAAACTGTTTTTT. Translated: CASTFDISQDRLHEKLFF.

CDR3 loop: CASSLALQGGWDEQYF. The CDR3 bases are TGTGCCAGCAGCTTAGCGCTACAGGGTGGATGGGACGAGCAGTACTTC. The chain joins TRBV7-9 to TRBJ2-7; weak D call: TRBD1 (6 bases). Germline assignment: CDR1 SEHNR and CDR2 FQNEAQ (reference sequence). The CDR3 contains 16 residues. Trimming shortened V by 0 bases and J by 5 bases, and 17 bases separated the two germline ends.

V and J are TRBV18 and TRBJ2-7; 9 nucleotides agree with TRBD1. The germline CDR1 and CDR2 sequences are KGHSH and LQKENI. The CDR3 has 17 amino acids. Trimming at V came to 3 bases and at J to 6 bases, leaving 15 bases not matched to a gene. The CDR3 nucleotides are TGTGCCAGCTCACCCTACAACCCGACAGGGGGGGTCGGCGAGCAGTACTTC. This codes for CASSPYNPTGGVGEQYF.

V is TRBV20-1 and J is TRBJ2-7; D is possibly TRBD2 (6 bases). The CDR3 is 14 amino acids. With 3 bases removed from V and 6 bases from J, the gap between germline ends came to 18 bases. CDR1 and CDR2 (germline): DFQATT, SNEGSKA (reference sequence). The CDR3 bases are TGCAGTGCTAGTCTCCCAGCGGGTAGGCCCGAGCAGTACTTC. It translates to CSASLPAGRPEQYF.

In nucleotides, the CDR3 is TGTGCCAGCAGTAATAGGGGAGATACGCAGTATTTT. Protein: CASSNRGDTQYF. V gene TRBV6-2 or TRBV6-3 combines with J gene TRBJ2-3; the D gene is possibly TRBD1 (5 bases). The CDR3 sequence is 12 residues long. V lost 5 bases to trimming and J lost 5 bases, with 8 bases between them. CDR1 is MNHEY, CDR2 SVGEGT, per germline.

This clone was observed a single time. The V gene is TRBV13, the J gene TRBJ2-7, with 9 bases identical to TRBD2. J was trimmed by 3 bases and V by 5 bases; bases with no gene match: 8. Per germline, CDR1 PRHDT and CDR2 FYEKMQ (reference sequence). CDR3 size: 15 residues. The CDR3 reads CASSLGASGIYEQYF. CDR3 coding DNA: TGTGCCAGCAGCCTCGGGGCTAGCGGGATCTACGAGCAGTACTTC.

The chain has TRBV3-1 (or the pseudogene TRBV3-2) and TRBJ2-3, with 7 bases lining up with TRBD2. The ends lost 5 bases at V and 7 bases at J; junction bases unmatched: 12. The CDR3 runs 15 residues. Germline CDR1 reads LGHDT; CDR2 reads YNNKEL (reference sequence). In nucleotides, the CDR3 is TGTGCCAGCAGCGGCTTAAAACGGGAGGACCATACGCAGTATTTT. It specifies CASSGLKREDHTQYF.